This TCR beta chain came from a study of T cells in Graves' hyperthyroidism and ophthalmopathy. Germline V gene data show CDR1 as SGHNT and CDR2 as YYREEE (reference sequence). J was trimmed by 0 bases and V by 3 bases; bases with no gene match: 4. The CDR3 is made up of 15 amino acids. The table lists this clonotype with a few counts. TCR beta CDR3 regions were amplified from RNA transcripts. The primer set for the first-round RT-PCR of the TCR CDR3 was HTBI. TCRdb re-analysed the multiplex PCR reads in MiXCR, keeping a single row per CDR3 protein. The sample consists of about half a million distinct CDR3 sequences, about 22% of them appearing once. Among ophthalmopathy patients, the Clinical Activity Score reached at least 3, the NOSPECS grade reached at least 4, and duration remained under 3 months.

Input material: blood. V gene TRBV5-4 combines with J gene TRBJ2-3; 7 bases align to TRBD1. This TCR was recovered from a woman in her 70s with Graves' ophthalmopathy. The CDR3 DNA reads TGTGCCAGCAGCTCCGGACAGGCGAGCACAGATACGCAGTATTTT. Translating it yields CASSSGQASTDTQYF. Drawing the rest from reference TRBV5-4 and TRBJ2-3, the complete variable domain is ETGVTQSPTHLIKTRGQQVTLRCSSQSGHNTVSWYQQALGQGPQFIFQYYREEENGRGNFPPRFSGLQFPNYSSELNVNALELDDSALYLCASSSGQASTDTQYFGPGTRLTVL.